Shown below are 22 T cell receptor beta chains from a single sample sequenced in a study of a mutant IDH1 vaccine in newly diagnosed glioma. Time point meaning: week 5, during vaccination. Topical imiquimod accompanied each vaccine dose, which consisted of 300 ug of mutant IDH1 20-mer peptide. Clones were read by immunoSEQ multiplex PCR, and TCRdb kept only the in-frame ones, dropping some. The sample shows about 56,000 clones, about nine tenths of them seen only once. What these receptors recognize is not known. The specimen comprised PBMCs, sampled from a glioma patient whose treatment included an IDH1 peptide vaccine. These receptor sequences come from a woman aged 35 to 49 with glioma.

The V gene is TRBV6-7, the J gene TRBJ1-1; D unclear. TRBV6-7 is treated as an ORF (open reading frame) with a function not yet certain. The CDR3 runs to 13 residues. V was clipped by 6 bases and J by 4 bases, with 12 bases between them. CDR3 sequence (DNA): TGTGCCAGCAGGGAAAGGGAAAGCACTGAAGCTTTCTTT. Translating gives CASRERESTEAFF.

The gene calls are TRBV6-1 and TRBJ1-1, with 11 bases matching TRBD1. V lost 7 bases and J lost 4; bases outside the gene matches: 5. Germline values: CDR1 MNHNS, CDR2 SASEGT. This CDR3 region has 14 residues. The CDR3 DNA reads TGTGCCAGCACCGGACAGGGGGCCGGCACTGAAGCTTTCTTT. This gives the protein CASTGQGAGTEAFF.

The chain uses TRBV6-5 and TRBJ1-5; 10 nucleotides align to TRBD1. The V segment lost 6 bases and the J segment 2 bases; nucleotides outside the gene matches: 4. Per germline, CDR1 MNHEY and CDR2 SVGAGI. The CDR3 covers 15 residues. CDR3 DNA: TGTGCCAGCAGACTAGGACAGGGGGGCAATCAGCCCCAGCATTTT. Its translation is CASRLGQGGNQPQHF.

CDR3 sequence: CASRRTESLDTQYF. CDR3 coding DNA: TGTGCCAGCAGAAGGACAGAGTCCTTAGATACGCAGTATTTT. The V gene is TRBV2, the J gene TRBJ2-3; tentative D call: TRBD1 (6 bases). CDR1 and CDR2 (germline): SNHLY, FYNNEI. V lost 6 bases, J lost 5 bases, and 15 bases lay in between. This CDR3 contains 14 residues. Full variable domain (remainder filled in from reference TRBV2 and TRBJ2-3): EPEVTQTPSHQVTQMGQEVILRCVPISNHLYFYWYRQILGQKVEFLVSFYNNEISEKSEIFDDQFSVERPDGSNFTLKIRSTKLEDSAMYFCASRRTESLDTQYFGPGTRLTVL.

The J gene is TRBJ1-1, the V gene TRBV4-1; D is ambiguous. This CDR3 region has 14 residues. Germline V gene sequence: CDR1 MGHRA, CDR2 YSYEKL. The V gene lost 6 bases and the J gene lost 3 bases, with 14 bases spanning the gap. CDR3 DNA sequence: TGCGCCAGCAGAACATACGGGGAGGACACTGAAGCTTTCTTT. This codes for CASRTYGEDTEAFF.

The chain links TRBV10-1 to TRBJ2-2; maybe TRBD1 (6 bases). CDR3 length: 15 amino acids. V was pared by 8 bases and J by 1 base, with 14 bases between. Germline values: CDR1 WNHNN, CDR2 SYGVQD (reference sequence). The CDR3 sequence: CASGSGTLNTGELFF. DNA of the CDR3: TGCGCCAGCGGTTCCGGGACACTGAACACCGGGGAGCTGTTTTTT.

The V gene is TRBV6-1, the J gene TRBJ2-2, with D uncertain. Germline V gene lookup returns CDR1 MNHNS and CDR2 SASEGT. V was shortened by 5 bases and J by 2 bases, with 9 bases between the two germline ends. This CDR3 has 14 residues. The CDR3: CASSPPVNTGELFF. CDR3 DNA: TGTGCCAGCAGTCCTCCGGTAAACACCGGGGAGCTGTTTTTT.

The chain combines TRBV30 with TRBJ2-7, with D tentatively TRBD2 (5 bases). The length of the CDR3 is 16 residues. Trimming stripped 0 bases from V and 3 bases from J, with 18 bases between. The germline V gene encodes CDR1 GTSNPN and CDR2 SVGIG (reference sequence). CDR3 DNA sequence: TGTGCCTGGAGTGTACAAAGAATTGGCCGGGGCTACGAGCAGTACTTC. Its translation is CAWSVQRIGRGYEQYF.

The chain combines TRBV10-2 with TRBJ2-7; no reliable D call. Trimming left V 1 base short and J 3 bases short, with 7 bases between. CDR1 WSHSY and CDR2 SAAADI come from the germline V gene. CDR3 length: 13 residues. CDR3 coding DNA: TGCGCCAGCAGTGAGTTATCAGGCTACGAGCAGTACTTC. This encodes CASSELSGYEQYF.

CDR3 amino acids: CASSVGGIYNEQFF. The CDR3, as DNA: TGTGCCAGCAGCGTAGGTGGGATCTACAATGAGCAGTTCTTC. The chain links TRBV9 to TRBJ2-1; D gene uncertain. CDR3 size: 14 residues. From germline, CDR1 is SGDLS and CDR2 YYNGEE. V lost 0 bases to trimming and J lost 3 bases, with 7 bases between them.

This clone appeared once. This chain joins TRBV5-6 and TRBJ1-2; D is undetermined. This CDR3 is built from 14 residues. Germline loops: CDR1 SGHDT, CDR2 YYEEEE. Between the trimmed V and J ends, which lost 3 bases and 3 bases, there was a span of 12 bases. The CDR3 DNA reads TGTGCCAGCAGCTCCAGTCAGCGCTACTATGGCTACACCTTC. Protein sequence: CASSSSQRYYGYTF.

CDR3 region: CASSSRQVDQPQHF. CDR3 nucleotides: TGTGCCAGCAGTTCAAGACAGGTCGATCAGCCCCAGCATTTT. The V call is TRBV6-5, the J call TRBJ1-5, with D tentatively TRBD1 (6 bases). CDR1 is MNHEY and CDR2 is SVGAGI in the germline V gene. V lost 4 bases, J lost 5 bases, and 12 bases lay in between. CDR3 size: 14 residues.

The rearrangement joins TRBV6-1 to TRBJ1-4; TRBD1 matches at 9 bases. V gave up 6 bases and J gave up 7 bases; unmatched junction bases: 9. This CDR3 region has 15 residues. CDR1 MNHNS and CDR2 SASEGT come from the germline V gene. The CDR3 loop is CASRHGTGSSEKLFF. The CDR3 DNA sequence: TGTGCCAGCAGGCATGGGACAGGGAGCTCTGAAAAACTGTTTTTT.

The chain uses TRBV6-5 and TRBJ1-4, with 7 bases identical to TRBD1. The CDR3 consists of 15 residues. Germline CDR1 and CDR2: MNHEY and SVGAGI. Trimming took 6 bases from V and 8 from J; bases not matched to a gene: 12. As DNA, the CDR3 is TGTGCCAGCAGCACGATCCCGGGACAGTGGGAAAAACTGTTTTTT. It translates to CASSTIPGQWEKLFF.

The V and J genes are TRBV28 and TRBJ2-7; perhaps D is TRBD1 or TRBD2 (5 bases each). In germline, CDR1 is MDHEN, CDR2 SYDVKM. V gave up 5 bases and J gave up 6 bases, with 20 bases separating them. This CDR3 is 15 amino acids long. Here the CDR3 reads CASSQHRDPTSEQYF. DNA for the CDR3: TGTGCCAGCAGTCAGCACCGGGACCCGACCTCCGAGCAGTACTTC.

V is TRBV5-4 and J is TRBJ2-5, with 8 bases that match TRBD1. Germline values: CDR1 SGHNT, CDR2 YYREEE (reference sequence). This CDR3 is built from 13 residues. J gave up 5 bases and V 4 bases, and 4 bases lay outside the gene matches. CDR3 nucleotide sequence: TGTGCCAGCAGCATTCGACAGGGGGAGACCCAGTACTTC. Amino acid sequence: CASSIRQGETQYF.

In this sample, this clone turned up a few times. V usage is TRBV10-3 and J usage is TRBJ2-7; TRBD1 matches at 10 bases. The CDR3 has 13 amino acids. V was pared by 6 bases and J by 5 bases, with 4 bases of the junction left unmatched. The germline V gene encodes CDR1 ENHRY and CDR2 SYGVKD. The CDR3 nucleotides are TGTGCCATCAGCGGACAGGGGGGGAACGAGCAGTACTTC. It codes for CAISGQGGNEQYF.

In this sample, this clone turned up a few times. The V gene is TRBV4-1, the J gene TRBJ1-1, with a tentative D call TRBD1 (5 bases). V lost 0 bases, J lost 5 bases, and 13 bases lay in between. The CDR3 is 15 residues long. Looked up from germline, CDR1 is MGHRA and CDR2 is YSYEKL. CDR3 amino acids: CASSQDGRGGTEAFF. DNA for the CDR3: TGCGCCAGCAGCCAAGATGGCCGGGGGGGGACTGAAGCTTTCTTT.

The gene calls are TRBV6-6 and TRBJ1-2; TRBD1 agrees at 8 bases. CDR3 length: 14 residues. In germline, CDR1 is MNHNY, CDR2 SVGAGI (reference sequence). J gave up 3 bases and V 6 bases, and 6 bases lay outside the gene matches. The CDR3 DNA sequence: TGTGCCAGCAGGATGGACAGGGCGGACTATGGCTACACCTTC. Residues: CASRMDRADYGYTF.

This clone came up a few times. V usage is TRBV2 and J usage is TRBJ1-5, with 8 positions matching TRBD1. Germline assignment: CDR1 SNHLY and CDR2 FYNNEI. The CDR3 spans 17 residues. V shed 3 bases and J 5 bases; nucleotides not matched to a gene: 12. CDR3 sequence (DNA): TGTGCCAGCAGTGATATTCTTTCCAGGGGGCGAGATCAGCCCCAGCATTTT. Translating it yields CASSDILSRGRDQPQHF.

The chain joins TRBV18 to TRBJ1-2; no reliable D call. CDR1 KGHSH and CDR2 LQKENI come from the germline V gene. The CDR3 consists of 14 residues. V was clipped by 4 bases and J by 3 bases, with 12 bases between them. This CDR3 is CASSLAEGDYGYTF. The DNA of the CDR3 is TGTGCCAGCTCACTTGCGGAGGGTGACTATGGCTACACCTTC. The variable domain in full, with the rest retrieved from reference TRBV18 and TRBJ1-2, is NAGVMQNPRHLVRRRGQEARLRCSPMKGHSHVYWYRQLPEEGLKFMVYLQKENIIDESGMPKERFSAEFPKEGPSILRIQQVVRGDSAAYFCASSLAEGDYGYTFGSGTRLTVV.

In its sample, this clone was seen once. The CDR3 reads CASTGTGGLNTEAFF. Written as DNA, the CDR3 is TGTGCCAGCACTGGGACAGGGGGACTGAACACTGAAGCTTTCTTT. The chain uses TRBV6-6 and TRBJ1-1; 11 bases are shared with TRBD1. The CDR3 is 15 amino acids. CDR1 is MNHNY and CDR2 is SVGAGI in the germline V gene (reference sequence). V shed 7 bases and J 0 bases; nucleotides not matched to a gene: 4.